This T cell receptor (beta chain) was captured by sequencing in a study of Ad26.COV2.S vaccination and SARS-CoV-2 variants. About the research overall: It was the COV1001 Ad26.COV2.S trial arm that included the donor. Dosing was one shot or two shots 56 days apart. Study observations and caveats: While placebo recipients had lower spike-specific TCR breadth, vaccine recipients had more.

CDR1 and CDR2 (germline): LGHDT, YNNKEL (reference sequence). The CDR3 loop spans 17 amino acids. Trimming took 0 bases from V and 1 from J, leaving 15 bases between them. As to this clone: The antigen is not known.

Described treatment: roughly 19 received Ad26.COV2.S at low or high dose, single or two shots; 5 received placebo; per-sample allocation not given. Sampling was performed 63 days after the first vaccine or placebo injection. Sequencing was performed with immunoSEQ multiplex PCR; in TCRdb, only in-frame clones are kept and a portion is missing. The data show around 340,000 clones, roughly 90% seen once. The genes are TRBV3-1 (or the pseudogene TRBV3-2) and TRBJ2-5, with D possibly TRBD1 on 6 matching bases. The specimen was peripheral blood, collected in a trial of Ad26.COV2.S vaccine versus placebo. This sequence was found in a person aged 18 to 59 who received the Ad26.COV2.S COVID-19 vaccine or a placebo. CDR3 in amino acids: CASSQEGQGTLQETQYF. The CDR3 DNA follows: TGTGCCAGCAGCCAAGAGGGGCAGGGGACCCTCCAAGAGACCCAGTACTTC.